This entry lists 19 T cell receptor beta chains sequenced from one sample in a study of shared clonotypes between healthy human individuals. Clones were read by immunoSEQ multiplex PCR, and TCRdb kept only the in-frame ones, dropping some. This sample yields some 980,000 clones, of which approximately 76% are seen a single time; about 1.5% belongs to the top ten. The sample comprised memory CD4+ T cells sorted from blood. Subset denoted: CD45RA-negative fraction. Source of these receptors: a man between 18 and 35 years old in good health.

This chain joins TRBV6-5 and TRBJ2-1; TRBD2 is a possible D gene (6 bases). Germline values: CDR1 MNHEY, CDR2 SVGAGI. Trimming took off 4 bases at V and 10 bases at J, with 14 bases between the two ends. This CDR3 contains 13 residues. CDR3 amino acids: CASSLTRSGEQFF. DNA for the CDR3: TGTGCCAGCAGTTTGACTAGGTCGGGGGAGCAGTTCTTC.

V and J are TRBV6-5 and TRBJ2-2, with D possibly being TRBD2 (6 bases). Germline assignment: CDR1 MNHEY and CDR2 SVGAGI. V was shortened by 5 bases and J by 4 bases, with 8 bases between the two germline ends. The CDR3 is made up of 13 amino acids. As DNA, the CDR3 is TGTGCCAGCAGTAAGGAGGGCACCGGGGAGCTGTTTTTT. It yields the protein CASSKEGTGELFF.

This clone was seen only a few times. CDR3: CASSVDSFIATSGNTIYF. In DNA, the CDR3 is TGTGCCAGCAGTGTAGACAGCTTTATAGCGACCTCTGGAAACACCATATATTTT. The chain links TRBV2 to TRBJ1-3, with TRBD1 as a possible D gene (5 bases). Germline V gene data show CDR1 as SNHLY and CDR2 as FYNNEI. This CDR3 region has 18 residues. Between the trimmed V and J ends, which lost 4 bases and 0 bases, there was a span of 19 bases.

The chain links TRBV20-1 to TRBJ2-7; no firm D call. Germline V lookup: CDR1 DFQATT, CDR2 SNEGSKA (reference sequence). The length of the CDR3 is 11 residues. V lost 7 bases to trimming and J lost 1 base, with 8 bases between them. This chain's CDR3 is CSGTNSYEQYF. For the CDR3, the DNA is TGCAGTGGAACTAATTCCTACGAGCAGTACTTC.

V and J are TRBV4-1 and TRBJ2-1; 8 bases line up with TRBD1. Germline V lookup: CDR1 MGHRA, CDR2 YSYEKL. The trim removed 3 bases at V and 9 bases at J, leaving 13 bases unmatched. The CDR3 totals 16 residues. DNA for the CDR3: TGCGCCAGCAGCCACCAGGACAGGGACCGGCAAAGTGAGCAGTTCTTC. Protein: CASSHQDRDRQSEQFF.

This chain connects TRBV5-6 to TRBJ1-6; tentatively, D is TRBD1 (6 bases). Germline-derived CDR1 and CDR2 are SGHDT and YYEEEE. The V gene lost 4 bases and the J gene lost 9 bases, with 14 bases spanning the gap. The CDR3 extends over 14 amino acids. CDR3 region: CASSPGTFFSPLHF. DNA of the CDR3: TGTGCCAGCAGCCCCGGGACATTCTTTTCACCCCTCCACTTT. Full variable domain (missing parts from reference TRBV5-6 and TRBJ1-6): DAGVTQSPTHLIKTRGQQVTLRCSPKSGHDTVSWYQQALGQGPQFIFQYYEEEERQRGNFPDRFSGHQFPNYSSELNVNALLLGDSALYLCASSPGTFFSPLHFGNGTRLTVT.

This clone was recorded many times. The V gene is TRBV6-1, the J gene TRBJ2-6, with a tentative D call TRBD2 (5 bases). Germline assignment: CDR1 MNHNS and CDR2 SASEGT. Trimming pared 7 bases from V and 0 bases from J, leaving 7 bases between. The CDR3 length is 14 residues. In DNA, the CDR3 is TGTGCCAGCACCGCGGGCTCTGGGGCCAACGTCCTGACTTTC. Residues: CASTAGSGANVLTF.

Worth noting for this clone: A much bigger clone sits one base away, suggesting this may be a read error. The rearrangement joins TRBV7-2 to TRBJ2-5; a possible D gene is TRBD1 (6 bases). Germline loops: CDR1 SGHTA, CDR2 FQGNSA. This CDR3 is built from 16 residues. The V and J ends lost 2 bases and 4 bases respectively, with 17 bases between them. This CDR3 reads CASSLRPGTMGETQYF. CDR3 DNA: TGTGCCAGCAGCTTAAGGCCCGGGACAATGGGAGAGACCCAGTACTTC.

For the CDR3, the DNA is TGCGCCAGCAGCCAAGACCGCGCCACGACAGGGTCGGGGGCCAAAAACATTCAGTACTTC. It translates to CASSQDRATTGSGAKNIQYF. The rearrangement uses TRBV4-1 and TRBJ2-4; 7 bases agree with TRBD1. With V trimmed by 0 bases and J by 1 base, 15 bases remained unmatched. Germline V lookup: CDR1 MGHRA, CDR2 YSYEKL. The CDR3 is 20 amino acids.

The V and J genes are TRBV5-8 and TRBJ1-6; D unclear. Germline V gene sequence: CDR1 SGHTS, CDR2 YDEGEE. Between the trimmed V and J ends, which lost 2 bases and 13 bases, there was a span of 10 bases. This CDR3 region has 12 residues. The chain's CDR3 is CASSLPLLPLHF. The CDR3 nucleotides are TGTGCCAGCAGCTTACCGCTTCTCCCCCTCCACTTT. Filled out from reference TRBV5-8 and TRBJ1-6, the complete variable domain reads EAGVTQSPTHLIKTRGQQATLRCSPISGHTSVYWYQQALGLGLQFLLWYDEGEERNRGNFPPRFSGRQFPNYSSELNVNALELEDSALYLCASSLPLLPLHFGNGTRLTVT.

This clone was observed at least ten times. This sequence joins TRBV28 and TRBJ1-6; D uncertain. V shed 4 bases and J shed 7 bases, with 11 bases lying between them. Germline V CDR1 and CDR2: MDHEN, SYDVKM. This CDR3 contains 14 residues. CDR3 nucleotides: TGTGCCAGCAGTTCCGACCCAAGGAATTCACCCCTCCACTTT. This translates into CASSSDPRNSPLHF.

The rearrangement uses TRBV6-4 and TRBJ1-2; D gene ambiguous. The CDR3 totals 15 residues. Trimming left V 5 bases short and J 4 bases short, with 17 bases between. CDR1 is MRHNA, CDR2 SNTAGT, per germline. CDR3 region: CASSPQLGARYGYTF. In DNA form, the CDR3 reads TGTGCCAGCAGTCCCCAGTTAGGCGCGCGCTATGGCTACACCTTC.

This clone was counted once. CDR3 sequence: CASSFTGTQHSPLHF. CDR3 DNA sequence: TGTGCCAGCAGCTTTACCGGGACACAACATTCACCCCTCCACTTT. The V call is TRBV5-4, the J call TRBJ1-6; TRBD1 might be the D (6 bases). CDR3 length: 15 residues. Per the germline V gene, CDR1 is SGHNT and CDR2 is YYREEE (reference sequence). The ends were cut back, 2 bases at V and 8 bases at J, with 14 bases in the middle.

The rearrangement joins TRBV19 to TRBJ2-7; TRBD2 aligns across 11 bases. The CDR3 has 17 residues. Unmatched junction bases numbered 5, after V lost 1 base and J lost 0 bases. CDR1 and CDR2 (germline): LNHDA, SQIVND (reference sequence). The CDR3 DNA reads TGTGCCAGTAGTATAGGACGGACTAGCGGGTTCTCCTACGAGCAGTACTTC. Amino acid sequence: CASSIGRTSGFSYEQYF.

This CDR3 reads CSALHLDEQYF. CDR3 coding DNA: TGCAGTGCTTTACATCTAGACGAGCAGTACTTC. This chain joins TRBV20-1 and TRBJ2-7, with D unresolved. There are 11 residues in the CDR3. CDR1 is DFQATT, CDR2 SNEGSKA, per germline (reference sequence). The V end lost 5 bases, the J end lost 5 bases, and 10 bases lay between the germline ends.

This chain joins TRBV7-9 and TRBJ2-3; no firm D call. CDR1 and CDR2 (germline): SEHNR, FQNEAQ (reference sequence). V was clipped by 3 bases and J by 8 bases, with 15 bases between them. CDR3 length: 14 residues. The CDR3 loop is CASSLNGGDGTQYF. CDR3 coding DNA: TGTGCCAGCAGCTTGAACGGCGGCGACGGTACGCAGTATTTT. Complete variable domain (other parts from reference TRBV7-9 and TRBJ2-3): DTGVSQNPRHKITKRGQNVTFRCDPISEHNRLYWYRQTLGQGPEFLTYFQNEAQLEKSRLLSDRFSAERPKGSFSTLEIQRTEQGDSAMYLCASSLNGGDGTQYFGPGTRLTVL.

The sample holds a few counts of this clone. Other DNA sequences in this specimen translate into the identical CDR3. The chain links TRBV2 to TRBJ1-1; 7 nucleotides match TRBD1. V was clipped by 6 bases and J by 2 bases; unmatched bases: 3. Germline CDR1 is SNHLY and CDR2 is FYNNEI. The CDR3 totals 13 residues. CDR3 DNA sequence: TGTGCCAGCAGGGGACAGTTAAACACTGAAGCTTTCTTT. Translated: CASRGQLNTEAFF.

The chain recombines TRBV11-2 with TRBJ2-7; 7 bases match TRBD2. This CDR3 has 13 residues. From germline, CDR1 is SGHAT and CDR2 FQNNGV. With 5 bases clipped from V and 5 bases from J, the junction kept 6 bases outside the gene matches. CDR3 region: CASSPRGGHEQYF. The CDR3, as DNA: TGTGCCAGCAGCCCCCGGGGAGGGCACGAGCAGTACTTC.

V usage is TRBV7-9 and J usage is TRBJ1-1; D is undetermined. CDR1 SEHNR and CDR2 FQNEAQ come from the germline V gene (reference sequence). Between the trimmed V and J ends, which lost 4 bases and 1 base, there was a span of 10 bases. CDR3 length equals 14 residues. In DNA, the CDR3 is TGTGCCAGCAGCTGGAGCGGTCCGAACACTGAAGCTTTCTTT. This translates into CASSWSGPNTEAFF. Complete variable domain (other parts from reference TRBV7-9 and TRBJ1-1): DTGVSQNPRHKITKRGQNVTFRCDPISEHNRLYWYRQTLGQGPEFLTYFQNEAQLEKSRLLSDRFSAERPKGSFSTLEIQRTEQGDSAMYLCASSWSGPNTEAFFGQGTRLTVV.